The 16 T cell receptor beta chains below were found in one sample sequenced in a study of control samples from healthy donors and cancer patients. The repertoire was sequenced with immunoSEQ multiplex PCR; TCRdb's copy has only in-frame clones and lacks some. The sample holds roughly 63,000 clones, nearly 90% seen once. The material sequenced was PBMCs. These receptor sequences come from a man in his fifties or sixties with colorectal cancer.

The chain joins TRBV7-2 to TRBJ2-3, with 7 bases identical to TRBD1. The CDR3 loop spans 15 amino acids. Trimming cost V 4 bases and J 5 bases; bases outside gene matches: 9. The germline CDR1 and CDR2 sequences are SGHTA and FQGNSA. DNA of the CDR3: TGTGCCAGCAGCTCACTGACAGGGAGAGTAGATACGCAGTATTTT. Translated: CASSSLTGRVDTQYF. The full variable domain, completed using reference TRBV7-2 and TRBJ2-3, is GAGVSQSPSNKVTEKGKDVELRCDPISGHTALYWYRQSLGQGLEFLIYFQGNSAPDKSGLPSDRFSAERTGGSVSTLTIQRTQQEDSAVYLCASSSLTGRVDTQYFGPGTRLTVL.

This clone was seen a handful of times. The chain is built from TRBV6-5 and TRBJ2-3; TRBD1 agrees at 7 bases. Germline values: CDR1 MNHEY, CDR2 SVGAGI. V lost 1 base and J lost 8; bases outside the gene matches: 9. The CDR3 is 15 residues long. For the CDR3, the DNA is TGTGCCAGCAGTTACTTAAAAACAGGGGCGGCTACGCAGTATTTT. Protein product: CASSYLKTGAATQYF.

The chain recombines TRBV12-3 or TRBV12-4 with TRBJ1-2; no clear D. Trimming removed 3 bases at V and 4 bases at J, with 9 bases between. The CDR3 consists of 13 residues. CDR3 coding DNA: TGTGCCAGCAGTTTGGGAAGGAGCTATGGCTACACCTTC. Encoded protein: CASSLGRSYGYTF.

The chain has TRBV3-1 (or the pseudogene TRBV3-2) and TRBJ2-7; TRBD1 aligns across 10 bases. This CDR3 is built from 16 residues. The germline CDR1 and CDR2 sequences are LGHDT and YNNKEL (reference sequence). V lost 6 bases to trimming and J lost 1 base; unmatched junction nucleotides: 9. CDR3 nucleotide sequence: TGTGCCAGCAGGAGACAAGCGGACAGGGGGTCCTACGAGCAGTACTTC. Translating it yields CASRRQADRGSYEQYF.

The CDR3 is CASSQPQGQFNQPQHF. Written as DNA, the CDR3 is TGTGCCAGCTCACAGCCGCAGGGACAGTTCAATCAGCCCCAGCATTTT. The chain links TRBV18 to TRBJ1-5; TRBD1 matches at 7 bases. Trimming took 4 bases from V and 3 from J; bases not matched to a gene: 9. The CDR3 has 16 residues. Per the germline V gene, CDR1 is KGHSH and CDR2 is LQKENI.

The chain combines TRBV6-2 or TRBV6-3 with TRBJ2-7; the D is unclear. Germline V gives CDR1 MNHEY, CDR2 SVGEGT. Trimming removed 0 bases from V and 6 bases from J, with 12 bases in between. The CDR3 extends over 14 amino acids. The CDR3 DNA is TGTGCCAGCAGTTACTCGAGGCGACCCGGCGAGCAGTACTTC. This gives the protein CASSYSRRPGEQYF.

The chain combines TRBV19 with TRBJ2-3; the D gene is possibly TRBD1 (5 bases). Deletions cut 3 bases from V and 0 bases from J, with 13 bases between. The germline gives CDR1 LNHDA, CDR2 SQIVND (reference sequence). This CDR3 is 16 amino acids long. This CDR3 reads CASSIRTSTSTDTQYF. The CDR3 bases are TGTGCCAGTAGTATTCGGACAAGCACTAGCACAGATACGCAGTATTTT.

This sequence joins TRBV4-2 and TRBJ2-5, with a tentative D call TRBD2 (6 bases). V lost 0 bases to trimming and J lost 5 bases, with 13 bases between them. The CDR3 spans 15 residues. CDR1 and CDR2 from the germline V gene are LGHNA and YNFKEQ. In DNA, the CDR3 is TGTGCCAGCAGCCAAGACAGGACTATTGGTGAGACCCAGTACTTC. Translating gives CASSQDRTIGETQYF.

This chain joins TRBV12-3 or TRBV12-4 and TRBJ1-2, with D perhaps TRBD1 (6 bases). This CDR3 spans 12 amino acids. Between the trimmed V and J ends, which lost 6 bases and 5 bases, there was a span of 10 bases. CDR3 sequence (DNA): TGTGCCAGCAGCTTCGACAGGTATGGCTACACCTTC. This gives the protein CASSFDRYGYTF.

This chain joins TRBV27 and TRBJ1-6; D ambiguous. V dropped 5 bases and J dropped 6 bases, with 8 bases sitting between them. Germline V CDR1 and CDR2: MNHEY, SMNVEV (reference sequence). This CDR3 contains 13 residues. CDR3 region: CASSPEFNSPLHF. Written as DNA, the CDR3 is TGTGCCAGCAGTCCCGAGTTTAATTCACCCCTCCACTTT.

The chain combines TRBV18 with TRBJ2-6, with 7 positions matching TRBD1. This CDR3 region has 18 residues. Germline CDR1 is KGHSH and CDR2 is LQKENI. The trim removed 2 bases at V and 0 bases at J, leaving 7 bases unmatched. CDR3 bases: TGTGCCAGCTCACCAAGGCCGGGACAGTCCTCTGGGGCCAACGTCCTGACTTTC. Residues: CASSPRPGQSSGANVLTF.

This chain links TRBV19 with TRBJ2-7, with D perhaps matching TRBD1 or TRBD2 (6 bases each). CDR1 is LNHDA, CDR2 SQIVND, per germline (reference sequence). V lost 6 bases to trimming and J lost 3 bases, with 18 bases between them. CDR3 length: 15 amino acids. The CDR3 region is CASSRQVFSGYEQYF. The CDR3 DNA is TGTGCCAGTAGCCGACAGGTTTTTAGCGGCTACGAGCAGTACTTC.

V is TRBV6-5 and J is TRBJ1-6; D unresolved. Looked up from germline, CDR1 is MNHEY and CDR2 is SVGAGI. V was shortened by 2 bases and J by 7 bases, with 3 bases between the two germline ends. The CDR3 extends over 12 amino acids. Written as DNA, the CDR3 is TGTGCCAGCAGTTACCGAAATTCACCCCTCCACTTT. Protein: CASSYRNSPLHF.

The genes are TRBV5-1 and TRBJ2-3, with TRBD2 as a possible D gene (6 bases). The germline CDR1 and CDR2 sequences are SGHRS and YFSETQ. The CDR3 has 16 amino acids. The V end was cut by 4 bases, the J end by 0 bases, with 15 bases between. The CDR3 reads CASSPGLEGSTDTQYF. CDR3 sequence (DNA): TGCGCCAGCAGCCCGGGACTGGAGGGGAGCACAGATACGCAGTATTTT.

J is TRBJ1-6 and V is TRBV19, with D unclear. The germline V gene encodes CDR1 LNHDA and CDR2 SQIVND (reference sequence). V lost 6 bases to trimming and J lost 0 bases, with 6 bases between them. The CDR3 length is 14 residues. The DNA for the CDR3 is TGTGCCAGTAGCTTGAGCTCCTATAATTCACCCCTCCACTTT. It translates to CASSLSSYNSPLHF. The whole variable domain, filled in from reference TRBV19 and TRBJ1-6, reads DGGITQSPKYLFRKEGQNVTLSCEQNLNHDAMYWYRQDPGQGLRLIYYSQIVNDFQKGDIAEGYSVSREKKESFPLTVTSAQKNPTAFYLCASSLSSYNSPLHFGNGTRLTVT.

The genes are TRBV7-9 and TRBJ2-7; maybe TRBD1 (5 bases). Trimming pared 4 bases from V and 3 bases from J, leaving 10 bases between. The CDR3 runs to 13 residues. CDR1 is SEHNR and CDR2 is FQNEAQ in the germline V gene (reference sequence). CDR3 nucleotides: TGTGCCAGCAGCTGGGGTAGGGGCTACGAGCAGTACTTC. Residues: CASSWGRGYEQYF.